These 23 T cell receptor beta chains originate from one sample sequenced in a study of chemoradiotherapy in HPV16-positive cancers. TCRdb's copy holds only in-frame clones and misses some; the assay was immunoSEQ multiplex PCR. The data contain fewer than 15,000 clones, under 75% of them singletons. Sample collection occurred from a patient who underwent chemoradiotherapy. These receptors were obtained from a human donor with HPV-associated anogenital cancer.

The chain combines TRBV14 with TRBJ2-1; 8 bases are a match to TRBD2. Germline V lookup: CDR1 SGHDN, CDR2 FVKESK. J gave up 4 bases and V 2 bases, and 1 base lay outside the gene matches. CDR3 size: 14 residues. CDR3 sequence: CASSQSGGYNEQFF. The CDR3 bases are TGTGCCAGCAGCCAAAGCGGGGGATACAATGAGCAGTTCTTC.

This clone was observed a handful of times. The chain uses TRBV9 and TRBJ1-3; D gene uncertain. CDR3 length: 14 amino acids. Trimming removed 5 bases from V and 1 base from J, with 10 bases in between. Looked up from germline, CDR1 is SGDLS and CDR2 is YYNGEE. The CDR3 spells CASSVAGSGNTIYF. The CDR3 DNA follows: TGTGCCAGCAGTGTCGCGGGGTCTGGAAACACCATATATTTT.

This clone was counted between two and nine times. V and J are TRBV25-1 and TRBJ1-2; D might be TRBD1 (5 bases). Germline V lookup: CDR1 MGHDK, CDR2 SYGVNS. The CDR3 covers 12 residues. The V gene lost 10 bases and the J gene lost 6 bases, with 15 bases spanning the gap. The CDR3 protein is CAISAGVDGYTF. CDR3 nucleotides: TGTGCCATCTCCGCGGGGGTTGATGGCTACACCTTC.

The chain employs TRBV9 and TRBJ2-7, with D perhaps TRBD1 (6 bases). The CDR3 covers 15 residues. V dropped 3 bases and J dropped 4 bases, with 17 bases sitting between them. Germline-derived CDR1 and CDR2 are SGDLS and YYNGEE. The CDR3 here is CASSGGDRWGYEQYF. The DNA for the CDR3 is TGTGCCAGCAGCGGCGGCGACAGGTGGGGTTACGAGCAGTACTTC.

The CDR3 loop is CSASDDTQYF. In DNA form, the CDR3 reads TGCAGTGCTAGCGACGATACGCAGTATTTT. V and J are TRBV20-1 and TRBJ2-3, with D uncertain. The CDR3 is made up of 10 amino acids. Germline assignment: CDR1 DFQATT and CDR2 SNEGSKA (reference sequence). Trimming removed 3 bases from V and 6 bases from J, with 4 bases in between.

This clone turned up a few times. This CDR3 is also generated by other DNA sequences in the sample. The V call is TRBV14, the J call TRBJ2-7; TRBD1 agrees at 7 bases. Germline assignment: CDR1 SGHDN and CDR2 FVKESK. This CDR3 region has 15 residues. The ends lost 0 bases at V and 3 bases at J; junction bases unmatched: 5. CDR3 region: CASSQDLGQFYEQYF. The CDR3 coding sequence is TGTGCCAGCAGCCAAGATCTGGGACAGTTCTACGAGCAGTACTTC.

The chain is built from TRBV19 and TRBJ1-2; D unclear. The CDR3 sequence is 18 residues long. Germline values: CDR1 LNHDA, CDR2 SQIVND (reference sequence). The germline V and J ends were trimmed by 2 bases and 5 bases, with 24 bases remaining between them. CDR3 in DNA: TGTGCCAGTAGTATACTCCGTGGCGATCCGTCCCTACTGTATGGCTACACCTTC. Translation: CASSILRGDPSLLYGYTF. Drawing the rest from reference TRBV19 and TRBJ1-2, the complete variable domain is DGGITQSPKYLFRKEGQNVTLSCEQNLNHDAMYWYRQDPGQGLRLIYYSQIVNDFQKGDIAEGYSVSREKKESFPLTVTSAQKNPTAFYLCASSILRGDPSLLYGYTFGSGTRLTVV.

The chain employs TRBV7-3 and TRBJ2-1; 10 nucleotides match TRBD1. Germline CDR1 and CDR2: SGHTA and FQGTGA. With 6 bases clipped from V and 7 bases from J, the junction kept 9 bases outside the gene matches. The CDR3 runs 15 residues. CDR3 coding DNA: TGTGCCAGCAGTTCGACAGGGGGCATTATTAATGAGCAGTTCTTC. Residues: CASSSTGGIINEQFF.

The CDR3 nucleotides are TGTGCCTGGAGCCCGACAGGGGCGGGAGAAGCTTTCTTT. Its protein product is CAWSPTGAGEAFF. The chain links TRBV30 to TRBJ1-1; 8 bases line up with TRBD1. Germline loops: CDR1 GTSNPN, CDR2 SVGIG (reference sequence). The CDR3 has 13 amino acids. The trim removed 3 bases at V and 8 bases at J, leaving 8 bases unmatched.

The chain couples TRBV9 to TRBJ2-2; D could derive from TRBD1 or TRBD2 (5 bases each). The CDR3 runs 14 residues. The ends were cut back, 4 bases at V and 5 bases at J, with 12 bases in the middle. Germline V gene data show CDR1 as SGDLS and CDR2 as YYNGEE. In DNA form, the CDR3 reads TGTGCCAGCAGCTCGAGGGGATTGACCGGGGAGCTGTTTTTT. It codes for CASSSRGLTGELFF.

The chain couples TRBV29-1 to TRBJ2-1; 9 positions match TRBD2. Germline lookup yields CDR1 SQVTM and CDR2 ANQGSEA. This CDR3 spans 16 amino acids. Unmatched junction bases numbered 9, after V lost 2 bases and J lost 4 bases. Written as DNA, the CDR3 is TGCAGCGTTGAATTGGTAGCGGGAGTGGGGTACAATGAGCAGTTCTTC. Translated: CSVELVAGVGYNEQFF.

This clone is termed medium-sized. V usage is TRBV10-3 and J usage is TRBJ1-2; D is uncertain. This CDR3 region has 14 residues. Germline values: CDR1 ENHRY, CDR2 SYGVKD. V was shortened by 7 bases and J by 0 bases, with 12 bases between the two germline ends. The CDR3 is CAIMHSASNYGYTF. CDR3 nucleotide sequence: TGTGCCATCATGCACTCGGCTTCTAACTATGGCTACACCTTC.

This chain's CDR3 is CASNDGGTRGEAFF. CDR3 coding DNA: TGCGCCAGCAACGACGGAGGGACCAGAGGTGAAGCTTTCTTT. V is TRBV5-1 and J is TRBJ1-1, with a possible D match to TRBD1 (5 bases). Trimming pared 6 bases from V and 7 bases from J, leaving 19 bases between. Looked up from germline, CDR1 is SGHRS and CDR2 is YFSETQ. The CDR3 sequence is 14 residues long.

The chain recombines TRBV5-1 with TRBJ2-2; 7 bases align to TRBD1. V was clipped by 1 base and J by 6 bases; unmatched bases: 3. CDR3 size: 14 residues. Looked up from germline, CDR1 is SGHRS and CDR2 is YFSETQ. The CDR3 DNA reads as TGCGCCAGCAGCTTGAAGGGGGCCGCCGGGGAGCTGTTTTTT. Translation gives CASSLKGAAGELFF.

This clone was seen only a few times. CDR3 residues: CASKLAGGGTGELFF. In DNA, the CDR3 is TGTGCCAGTAAACTAGCGGGAGGAGGCACCGGGGAGCTGTTTTTT. The V and J genes are TRBV19 and TRBJ2-2; 12 bases agree with TRBD2. Germline trimming cut 7 bases from V and 4 bases from J; bases unmatched to any gene: 4. Germline CDR1 is LNHDA and CDR2 is SQIVND (reference sequence). The CDR3 has 15 residues.

This clone was counted once. The V call is TRBV6-5, the J call TRBJ2-1; TRBD1 might be the D (6 bases). CDR1 is MNHEY, CDR2 SVGAGI, per germline. The V gene lost 4 bases and the J gene lost 0 bases, with 10 bases spanning the gap. There are 15 residues in the CDR3. CDR3 residues: CASSFRTASYNEQFF. The CDR3 DNA is TGTGCCAGCAGTTTCCGGACAGCCTCCTACAATGAGCAGTTCTTC.

This clone appeared a single time. The chain carries TRBV7-2 and TRBJ1-3, with D tentatively TRBD1 (5 bases). This CDR3 has 16 amino acids. V gave up 4 bases and J gave up 0 bases, with 13 bases separating them. Germline-derived CDR1 and CDR2 are SGHTA and FQGNSA. The CDR3 nucleotides are TGTGCCAGCAGCTCCGGGGACCGAGGCTCTGGAAACACCATATATTTT. Its protein is CASSSGDRGSGNTIYF.

Regarding this clone: Other DNA sequences in this sample translate to the same CDR3. This sequence joins TRBV7-8 and TRBJ1-2; D remains ambiguous. CDR1 is SGHVS, CDR2 FQNEAQ, per germline. There are 12 residues in the CDR3. V was pared by 1 base and J by 6 bases, with 6 bases between. CDR3 sequence reads: CASSLVGDGYTF. In DNA form, the CDR3 reads TGTGCCAGCAGCTTAGTAGGAGATGGCTACACCTTC.

The chain recombines TRBV27 with TRBJ2-1; 8 positions match TRBD2. CDR3 length: 17 amino acids. Trimming at V came to 2 bases and at J to 4 bases, leaving 10 bases not matched to a gene. Germline values: CDR1 MNHEY, CDR2 SMNVEV (reference sequence). CDR3 protein: CASSLTTSGPLYNEQFF. As DNA, the CDR3 is TGTGCCAGCAGTTTAACAACTAGCGGACCGCTTTACAATGAGCAGTTCTTC.

CDR3 loop: CASTTADRNYGYTF. The DNA of the CDR3 is TGTGCCAGTACGACGGCGGACCGAAACTATGGCTACACCTTC. This chain connects TRBV19 to TRBJ1-2; D unclear. Germline V gene data show CDR1 as LNHDA and CDR2 as SQIVND (reference sequence). Deletions cut 7 bases from V and 2 bases from J, with 14 bases between. The CDR3 is 14 amino acids.

V usage is TRBV28 and J usage is TRBJ2-5, with D unresolved. Germline V gene data show CDR1 as MDHEN and CDR2 as SYDVKM. V gave up 6 bases and J gave up 1 base, with 12 bases separating them. This CDR3 is built from 14 residues. CDR3 nucleotides: TGTGCCAGCAGCCCCATACAAATCCAAGAGACCCAGTACTTC. Its translation: CASSPIQIQETQYF.

The chain carries TRBV5-8 and TRBJ1-1; D gene uncertain. There are 12 residues in the CDR3. Germline assignment: CDR1 SGHTS and CDR2 YDEGEE. Deletions cut 1 base from V and 7 bases from J, with 8 bases between. This chain's CDR3 is CASSLKGGEAFF. CDR3 DNA: TGTGCCAGCAGCTTGAAGGGTGGTGAAGCTTTCTTT.

In its sample, this clone was seen once. V and J are TRBV14 and TRBJ2-3; possible D gene TRBD1, 6 bases. The germline gives CDR1 SGHDN, CDR2 FVKESK. The CDR3 is made up of 17 amino acids. The ends were cut back, 1 base at V and 5 bases at J, with 19 bases in the middle. CDR3 bases: TGTGCCAGCAGCCAAGGTCCTGGACAGATAAGAGGAGATACGCAGTATTTT. Translating it yields CASSQGPGQIRGDTQYF.